A selection of T cell receptor beta chains follows, all from one sample in a study of blood T cell repertoires in COVID-19. Using immunoSEQ multiplex PCR, the repertoire was profiled, and TCRdb retains in-frame clones only, with some absent. This sample has 270,000 or so clones; more than 75% occur once, and the top ten carry over 2%. The material sequenced was PBMCs or T cells enriched from blood (not recorded which). The receptors originated from a woman aged 18-29 years who had recovered from COVID-19. CDR3s include the opening cysteine and the closing phenylalanine or tryptophan. The D gene is left open where the match is weak. Only some rows state a clone size, as once, few, many or a class for expanded clones.

cdr3_nt | cdr3_aa | v_call | d_call | clone_size | j_call
TGTGCCAGCTCATTCACCCTAGCGGGAAACACCGGGGAGCTGTTTTTT | CASSFTLAGNTGELFF | TRBV18 | TRBD2 | - | TRBJ2-2
TGTGCCATCAGTGACGGAGCTCAGCCCCAGCATTTT | CAISDGAQPQHF | TRBV10-3 | - | once | TRBJ1-5
TGTGCCAGCAGCTCAGGTCCGGGAGACACAGATACGCAGTATTTT | CASSSGPGDTDTQYF | TRBV9 | - | - | TRBJ2-3
TGTGCCAGCAGCGTCGCCACAGGGAGGGTCAATGAGCAGTTCTTC | CASSVATGRVNEQFF | TRBV9 | - | - | TRBJ2-1
TGTGCCAGCAGCCCCTGGGACAAGAAGAACACTGAAGCTTTCTTT | CASSPWDKKNTEAFF | TRBV3-1/TRBV3-2 | - | few | TRBJ1-1
TGCGCCAGCAGCCGGACAGGTAACACAGATACGCAGTATTTT | CASSRTGNTDTQYF | TRBV4-1 | TRBD1 | - | TRBJ2-3
TGTGCCTGGAGTCCTGGGACAGTTTCTGGAAACACCATATATTTT | CAWSPGTVSGNTIYF | TRBV30 | TRBD1 | few | TRBJ1-3
TGCGCCAGCAGCTTTTCTCAGGGGAACACTGAAGCTTTCTTT | CASSFSQGNTEAFF | TRBV5-1 | - | - | TRBJ1-1
TGCGCCAGCAGCCAAGGTGTGAGACGGGGGGGCCGCTACGAGCAGTACTTC | CASSQGVRRGGRYEQYF | TRBV4-3 | TRBD2 | - | TRBJ2-7
TGTGCCAGCAGCGTAGCTGGGACAGGGAGCTACGAGCAGTACTTC | CASSVAGTGSYEQYF | TRBV9 | TRBD1 | - | TRBJ2-7
TGTGCCAGTACCTTGACAGCGAACACTGAAGCTTTCTTT | CASTLTANTEAFF | TRBV19 | - | few | TRBJ1-1
TGTGCCAGCTCACCGGAGGGGTTCCGGGGTTCACCCCTCCACTTT | CASSPEGFRGSPLHF | TRBV18 | - | - | TRBJ1-6
TGTGCCAGCAGCGACAGGGTAAGCAATCAGCCCCAGCATTTT | CASSDRVSNQPQHF | TRBV9 | - | - | TRBJ1-5
TGTGCCAGCAGCCAAGGGACAGGGGGGTGGGGTGAAAAACTGTTTTTT | CASSQGTGGWGEKLFF | TRBV3-1/TRBV3-2 | TRBD1 | - | TRBJ1-4
TGTGCCAGCAGCTTGGCCGGTGATCCCCGTGGGGGGTGGCCCTATGGCTACACCTTC | CASSLAGDPRGGWPYGYTF | TRBV5-5 | - | - | TRBJ1-2
TGTGCCATAACTGCCACGGGACTAGCGGACCTCTACAATGAGCAGTTCTTC | CAITATGLADLYNEQFF | TRBV10-3 | TRBD2 | once | TRBJ2-1
TGTGCCAGCAGCGAGACTAGCGGTGGCACAGATACGCAGTATTTT | CASSETSGGTDTQYF | TRBV7-9 | TRBD2 | - | TRBJ2-3
TGTGCCAGTAGTACGGGGACTAGCGGGGAAGGCGCCTACGAGCAGTACTTC | CASSTGTSGEGAYEQYF | TRBV19 | TRBD2 | - | TRBJ2-7
TGTGCCAGCAGCTTAGTCTGGGGGCGGCAGGGGATAAAAAATGAGCAGTTCTTC | CASSLVWGRQGIKNEQFF | TRBV7-8 | - | - | TRBJ2-1
TGTGCCTGGAGTTCGGGGTCCGGGGAGCTGTTTTTT | CAWSSGSGELFF | TRBV30 | - | - | TRBJ2-2
TGTGCCAGCAGCTTAAGTTGGGCGGGGGAGTCCTACAATGAGCAGTTCTTC | CASSLSWAGESYNEQFF | TRBV7-9 | TRBD2 | - | TRBJ2-1
TGTGCCAGTAGTTCCCCCTCGGGACAGGGATACACCGGGGAGCTGTTTTTT | CASSSPSGQGYTGELFF | TRBV19 | TRBD1 | once | TRBJ2-2
TGTGCCAGCAGCCTAACAGGGGGCTACTACGAGCAGTACTTC | CASSLTGGYYEQYF | TRBV6-2/TRBV6-3 | TRBD1 | few | TRBJ2-7
TGTGCCAGCAGCCAAGATGTAGTAGCGGGCCTCCAAGAGACCCAGTACTTC | CASSQDVVAGLQETQYF | TRBV3-1/TRBV3-2 | TRBD2 | - | TRBJ2-5
TGTGCCAGCAGTGAAGCGCGGGGGTTGGGTCAGCCCCAGCATTTT | CASSEARGLGQPQHF | TRBV2 | - | few | TRBJ1-5
TGTGCCAGCTCTAACCGGGACAGGGGGCGGAATGAGCAGTTCTTC | CASSNRDRGRNEQFF | TRBV6-5 | TRBD1 | - | TRBJ2-1
TGCAGCGTTGAGAGTCTTCTGAACACTGAAGCTTTCTTT | CSVESLLNTEAFF | TRBV29-1 | - | - | TRBJ1-1
TGTGCCAGCTCACCAAGCCCGCCCCTTGGGACAGCTAACTATGGCTACACCTTC | CASSPSPPLGTANYGYTF | TRBV18 | TRBD1 | - | TRBJ1-2
TGTGCCAGCAGCTTTAGAGGGGGAAGAGGGCGCACAGATACGCAGTATTTT | CASSFRGGRGRTDTQYF | TRBV7-6 | - | - | TRBJ2-3
TGTGCCAGCAGGGGACTAGCGGGGTTAGATACGCAGTATTTT | CASRGLAGLDTQYF | TRBV28 | TRBD2 | - | TRBJ2-3
TGTGCCTGGAGTAAGGACTCTTACGAGCAGTACTTC | CAWSKDSYEQYF | TRBV30 | - | - | TRBJ2-7
TGTGCCAGCAGTTTAGTTTCGACTAGTGTTCTGTACGGGGAGCTGTTTTTT | CASSLVSTSVLYGELFF | TRBV27 | - | - | TRBJ2-2
TGTGCCAGCAGTTATGAGGGGGAAGGGGAGCTGTTTTTT | CASSYEGEGELFF | TRBV6-2/TRBV6-3 | - | - | TRBJ2-2
TGTGCCAGCAGTCCGATACACTCTTACTATAGCAATCAGCCCCAGCATTTT | CASSPIHSYYSNQPQHF | TRBV6-6 | - | - | TRBJ1-5
TGTGCCAGTCGAGTTCCCGGGGAGCTGTTTTTT | CASRVPGELFF | TRBV19 | - | - | TRBJ2-2
TGTGCCAGCAGCTTTGGGGAGAATTCACCCCTCCACTTT | CASSFGENSPLHF | TRBV7-3 | - | - | TRBJ1-6
TGTGCCAGTCAATGGGGGGAGAACACTGAAGCTTTCTTT | CASQWGENTEAFF | TRBV19 | - | once | TRBJ1-1
TGTGCCAGTAGCATAAGATCAGGGGGCATGGGTGAAGCTTTCTTT | CASSIRSGGMGEAFF | TRBV19 | TRBD1 | - | TRBJ1-1
TGTGCCATCACCCCCGAGCCAGGGGGTAATACACCCCTCCACTTT | CAITPEPGGNTPLHF | TRBV10-3 | TRBD1 | - | TRBJ1-6
TGCGCCAGCAGCTTTTGGCTTTCCACAACAGACTCTGGAAACACCATATATTTT | CASSFWLSTTDSGNTIYF | TRBV5-1 | - | - | TRBJ1-3
TGTGCCAGCAGCTTAGGGGGCGAGGACAATCAGCCCCAGCATTTT | CASSLGGEDNQPQHF | TRBV7-2 | - | - | TRBJ1-5
TGTGCCAGCACCTTAGGTGGCGGGAGTGCAGATACGCAGTATTTT | CASTLGGGSADTQYF | TRBV28 | TRBD2 | once | TRBJ2-3
TGTGCCAGCCATGGGGCAGCTAATCAGCCCCAGCATTTT | CASHGAANQPQHF | TRBV12-3/TRBV12-4 | - | - | TRBJ1-5
TGTGCCAGCTCAACGGACATATCGGCTGGAAACACCATATATTTT | CASSTDISAGNTIYF | TRBV18 | - | - | TRBJ1-3
TGTGCCAGCAGCCTTAACGGTGACAGGGGGCTTTATGGCTACACCTTC | CASSLNGDRGLYGYTF | TRBV7-9 | TRBD1 | - | TRBJ1-2
TGTGCCAGCAGTCGGGACAGGGGTAAGGCTGAAGCTTTCTTT | CASSRDRGKAEAFF | TRBV5-5 | TRBD1 | few | TRBJ1-1
TGCGCCAGCAGCCACCTCCTGGCAGGAAACACCATATATTTT | CASSHLLAGNTIYF | TRBV4-3 | - | - | TRBJ1-3
TGTGCCAGCAGTGAGCAGGCAGGACAGCCCCAGCATTTT | CASSEQAGQPQHF | TRBV6-4 | - | - | TRBJ1-5
TGTGCCAGCAGCCCACTAGGGGGTTTTGGAAACACCATATATTTT | CASSPLGGFGNTIYF | TRBV7-2 | - | - | TRBJ1-3
TGTGCCAGCAGCCCTGGGACAGTGCCCCAGCATTTT | CASSPGTVPQHF | TRBV27 | TRBD1 | - | TRBJ1-5
TGTGCCAGCAGCTGGTTAGCGGGAACCACCGGGGAGCTGTTTTTT | CASSWLAGTTGELFF | TRBV7-3 | TRBD2 | - | TRBJ2-2
TGTGCCAGTAGTATTCAGAACAATCAGCCCCAGCATTTT | CASSIQNNQPQHF | TRBV19 | - | - | TRBJ1-5
TGCGCCAGCAGCCACGCGGACTCGCGCTCCTACAATGAGCAGTTCTTC | CASSHADSRSYNEQFF | TRBV4-1 | - | - | TRBJ2-1
TGTGCCAGCAGGTCTCCCGGGTCCCCTAGGGGCACCGGGGAGCTGTTTTTT | CASRSPGSPRGTGELFF | TRBV27 | - | - | TRBJ2-2
TGTGCCAGCAGTGAAGATCCTCCGGGAGTGGGTCAGTATAATGAGCAGTTCTTC | CASSEDPPGVGQYNEQFF | TRBV2 | - | - | TRBJ2-1
TGTGCCATCAGTGAGACAGGGACGTCCTACAATGAGCAGTTCTTC | CAISETGTSYNEQFF | TRBV10-3 | - | - | TRBJ2-1
TGTGCCTGGAGACAGGGGGCCCCCTACGAGCAGTACTTC | CAWRQGAPYEQYF | TRBV30 | TRBD1 | - | TRBJ2-7
TGTGCCAGCAGCGTATGGGCGGAGGAAAGGACAGATACGCAGTATTTT | CASSVWAEERTDTQYF | TRBV9 | - | - | TRBJ2-3
TGTGCCAGCAGTTTATTGGGGCGGGGGACCTCTGGGGCCAACGTCCTGACTTTC | CASSLLGRGTSGANVLTF | TRBV28 | TRBD2 | - | TRBJ2-6